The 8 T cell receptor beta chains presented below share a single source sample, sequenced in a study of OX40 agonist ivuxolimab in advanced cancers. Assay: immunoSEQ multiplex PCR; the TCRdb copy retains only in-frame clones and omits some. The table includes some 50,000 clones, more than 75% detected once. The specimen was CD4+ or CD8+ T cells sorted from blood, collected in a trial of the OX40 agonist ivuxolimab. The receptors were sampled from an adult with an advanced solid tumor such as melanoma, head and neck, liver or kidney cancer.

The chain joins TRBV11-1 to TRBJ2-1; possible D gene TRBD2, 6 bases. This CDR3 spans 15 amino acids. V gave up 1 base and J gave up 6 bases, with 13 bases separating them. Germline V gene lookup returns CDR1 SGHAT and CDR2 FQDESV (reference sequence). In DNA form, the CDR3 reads TGTGCCAGCAGCTTAGTCCGCGGGATGGTCAATGAGCAGTTCTTC. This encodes CASSLVRGMVNEQFF.

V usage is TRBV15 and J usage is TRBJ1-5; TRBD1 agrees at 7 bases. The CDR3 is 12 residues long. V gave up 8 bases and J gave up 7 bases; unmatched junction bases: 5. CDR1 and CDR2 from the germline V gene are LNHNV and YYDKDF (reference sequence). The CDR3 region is CATSTGNQPQHF. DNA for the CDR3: TGTGCCACCTCGACAGGGAACCAGCCCCAGCATTTT.

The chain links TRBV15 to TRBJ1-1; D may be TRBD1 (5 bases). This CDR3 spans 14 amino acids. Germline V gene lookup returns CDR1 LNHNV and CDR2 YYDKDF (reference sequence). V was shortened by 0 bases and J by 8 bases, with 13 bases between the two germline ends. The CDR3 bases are TGTGCCACCAGCAGAGATCCAGGGCTCACCGAAGCTTTCTTT. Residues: CATSRDPGLTEAFF.

For the CDR3, the DNA is TGTGCCAGTAGAACCGGGACAGGATCCTCTGGAAACACCATATATTTT. Residues: CASRTGTGSSGNTIYF. The chain links TRBV19 to TRBJ1-3; 8 bases fit TRBD1. The CDR3 consists of 16 residues. Germline trimming cut 6 bases from V and 0 bases from J; bases unmatched to any gene: 7. Germline CDR1 reads LNHDA; CDR2 reads SQIVND (reference sequence).

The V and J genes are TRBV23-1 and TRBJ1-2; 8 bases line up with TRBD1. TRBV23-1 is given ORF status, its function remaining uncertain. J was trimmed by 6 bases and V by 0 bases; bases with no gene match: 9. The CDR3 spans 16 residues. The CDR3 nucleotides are TGCGCCAGCAGTCAATCGAAGGACAGGGCTGGTCATGGCTACACCTTC. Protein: CASSQSKDRAGHGYTF.

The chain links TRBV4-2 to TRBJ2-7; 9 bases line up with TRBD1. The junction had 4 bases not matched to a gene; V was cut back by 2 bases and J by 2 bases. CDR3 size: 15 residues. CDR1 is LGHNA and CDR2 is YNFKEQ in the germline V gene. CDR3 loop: CASSQNRDRAYEQYF. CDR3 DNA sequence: TGTGCCAGCAGCCAAAACCGGGACAGGGCCTACGAGCAGTACTTC.

The CDR3 DNA reads TGTGCCAGCAGTTATAGCGGTAGCTCCTACAATGAGCAGTTCTTC. Translated: CASSYSGSSYNEQFF. The chain links TRBV27 to TRBJ2-1; D perhaps matches TRBD2 (6 bases). The CDR3 loop spans 15 amino acids. The V end was cut by 4 bases, the J end by 0 bases, with 10 bases between. Germline loops: CDR1 MNHEY, CDR2 SMNVEV (reference sequence).

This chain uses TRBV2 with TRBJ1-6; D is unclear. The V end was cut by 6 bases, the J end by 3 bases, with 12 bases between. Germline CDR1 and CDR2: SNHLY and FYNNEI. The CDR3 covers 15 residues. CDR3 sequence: CASSQRSVYNSPLHF. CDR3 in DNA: TGTGCCAGCAGCCAGAGGAGTGTCTATAATTCACCCCTCCACTTT.